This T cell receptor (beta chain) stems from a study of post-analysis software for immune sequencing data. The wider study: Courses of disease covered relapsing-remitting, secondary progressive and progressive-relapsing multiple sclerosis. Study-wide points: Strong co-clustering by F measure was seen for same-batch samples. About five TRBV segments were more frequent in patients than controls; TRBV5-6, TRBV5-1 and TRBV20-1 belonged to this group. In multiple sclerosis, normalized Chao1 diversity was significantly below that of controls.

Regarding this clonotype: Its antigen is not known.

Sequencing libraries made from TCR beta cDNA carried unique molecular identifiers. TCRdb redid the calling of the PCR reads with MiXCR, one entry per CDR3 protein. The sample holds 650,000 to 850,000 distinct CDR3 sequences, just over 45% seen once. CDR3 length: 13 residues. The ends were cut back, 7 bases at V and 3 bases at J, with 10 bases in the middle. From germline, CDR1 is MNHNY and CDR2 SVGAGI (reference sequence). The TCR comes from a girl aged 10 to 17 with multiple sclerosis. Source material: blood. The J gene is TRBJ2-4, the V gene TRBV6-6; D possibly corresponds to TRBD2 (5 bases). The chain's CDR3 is CASNPGVKNIQYF. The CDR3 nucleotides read TGTGCCAGCAACCCCGGGGTCAAAAACATTCAGTACTTC.